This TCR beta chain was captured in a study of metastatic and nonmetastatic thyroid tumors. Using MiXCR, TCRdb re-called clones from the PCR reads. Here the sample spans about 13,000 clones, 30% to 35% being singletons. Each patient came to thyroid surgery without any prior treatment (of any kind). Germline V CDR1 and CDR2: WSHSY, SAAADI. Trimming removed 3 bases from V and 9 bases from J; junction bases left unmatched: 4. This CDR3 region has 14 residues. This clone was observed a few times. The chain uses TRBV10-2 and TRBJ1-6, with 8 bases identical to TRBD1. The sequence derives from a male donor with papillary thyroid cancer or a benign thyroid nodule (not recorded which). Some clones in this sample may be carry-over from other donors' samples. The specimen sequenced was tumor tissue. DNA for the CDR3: TGCGCCAGCAGTGATGGACAGGGCTTTTCACCCCTCCACTTT. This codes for CASSDGQGFSPLHF.